This T cell receptor beta chain was documented in a study of OX40 agonist ivuxolimab in advanced cancers. About the study: Every 2 weeks, patients received ivuxolimab intravenously, dosed at 0.01 to 10 mg/kg.

CDR3 length equals 15 residues. V lost 3 bases and J 0 bases, leaving 10 bases between the germline ends. Germline CDR1 SGHTA, CDR2 FQGNSA. Assay: immunoSEQ multiplex PCR; the TCRdb copy retains only in-frame clones and omits some. The sample consists of around 150,000 clones, 90% of them appearing once. Study-level findings and limits: Antigen specificity remained undetermined for the expanded peripheral T cells. By week 6 at 0.1 to 3.0 mg/kg, blood CD4+ and CD8+ T cells had expanded clonally.

Note on this clone: Its antigen is unknown.

This specimen consisted of CD4+ or CD8+ T cells sorted from blood, obtained in a trial of the OX40 agonist ivuxolimab. This rearrangement joins TRBV7-2 to TRBJ2-3; a weak D match, TRBD2 (6 bases). The clonotype originates from an adult with an advanced solid tumor such as melanoma, head and neck, liver or kidney cancer. The DNA for the CDR3 is TGTGCCAGCAGCTTGAGTGGGACTAGCACAGATACGCAGTATTTT. Translated: CASSLSGTSTDTQYF.